This is a list of T cell receptor beta chains from one sample in a study of regulatory dendritic cells for organ transplantation. The repertoire was sequenced with immunoSEQ multiplex PCR; TCRdb's copy has only in-frame clones and lacks some. Among under 30,000 clones listed, nearly 80% were seen once. Material: memory CD4+ T cells from blood. Every receptor here comes from a human donor in good health. The CDR3 runs from the conserved cysteine through the conserved F or W. The D gene is left open where the match is weak. Expanded clones get a size class; other rows say once, few or many, or leave the size out.

D gene: .
V gene: TRBV29-1
J gene: TRBJ2-5
clone size: few
CDR3 protein: CSVARGQETQYF
CDR3 DNA: TGCAGCGTTGCAAGGGGGCAAGAGACCCAGTACTTC

D gene: .
V gene: TRBV19
J gene: TRBJ1-1
clone size: .
CDR3 protein: CASSIGGRVNTEAFF
CDR3 DNA: TGTGCCAGTAGTATCGGGGGGCGCGTGAACACTGAAGCTTTCTTT

D gene: .
V gene: TRBV6-5
J gene: TRBJ1-2
clone size: .
CDR3 protein: CASRRPNREISGYTF
CDR3 DNA: TGTGCCAGCAGGAGACCTAACAGGGAGATAAGTGGCTACACCTTC

D gene: .
V gene: TRBV11-1
J gene: TRBJ2-1
clone size: .
CDR3 protein: CASSPRLVVNEQFF
CDR3 DNA: TGTGCCAGCAGCCCACGACTAGTCGTAAATGAGCAGTTCTTC

D gene: TRBD2
V gene: TRBV7-8
J gene: TRBJ2-3
clone size: once
CDR3 protein: CASSALRGGRPSGRTSTDTQYF
CDR3 DNA: TGTGCCAGCAGCGCCCTCAGGGGGGGGAGACCTAGCGGGAGAACTAGCACAGATACGCAGTATTTT

D gene: TRBD1
V gene: TRBV7-2
J gene: TRBJ1-4
clone size: .
CDR3 protein: CASSAEGTGGREKLFF
CDR3 DNA: TGTGCCAGCAGCGCCGAAGGGACAGGGGGCCGTGAAAAACTGTTTTTT

D gene: .
V gene: TRBV4-3
J gene: TRBJ2-6
clone size: .
CDR3 protein: CASSQEWGSGANVLTF
CDR3 DNA: TGCGCCAGCAGCCAAGAATGGGGCTCTGGGGCCAACGTCCTGACTTTC

D gene: TRBD1
V gene: TRBV28
J gene: TRBJ2-1
clone size: .
CDR3 protein: CASTPRTGGAFSEQFF
CDR3 DNA: TGTGCCAGCACGCCCCGGACAGGGGGCGCTTTCAGTGAGCAGTTCTTC

D gene: TRBD2
V gene: TRBV7-2
J gene: TRBJ2-5
clone size: .
CDR3 protein: CASSSFSSGGGKQETQYF
CDR3 DNA: TGTGCCAGCAGCAGTTTCTCTAGCGGGGGGGGTAAACAAGAGACCCAGTACTTC

D gene: .
V gene: TRBV7-9
J gene: TRBJ1-2
clone size: .
CDR3 protein: CASSLRAGVKNYGYTF
CDR3 DNA: TGTGCCAGCAGCTTAAGGGCAGGGGTAAAAAACTATGGCTACACCTTC

D gene: .
V gene: TRBV29-1
J gene: TRBJ1-1
clone size: few
CDR3 protein: CSVIEGVNTEAFF
CDR3 DNA: TGCAGCGTTATCGAAGGGGTGAACACTGAAGCTTTCTTT

D gene: TRBD2
V gene: TRBV4-1
J gene: TRBJ2-3
clone size: .
CDR3 protein: CASSRTSGGAEYTQYF
CDR3 DNA: TGCGCCAGCAGCCGTACCAGCGGGGGGGCGGAATATACGCAGTATTTT

D gene: .
V gene: TRBV30
J gene: TRBJ1-1
clone size: .
CDR3 protein: CAWSVRFTNTEAFF
CDR3 DNA: TGTGCCTGGAGTGTACGCTTTACGAACACTGAAGCTTTCTTT

D gene: .
V gene: TRBV5-1
J gene: TRBJ2-3
clone size: .
CDR3 protein: CASSLGTPRDTQYF
CDR3 DNA: TGCGCCAGCAGCTTGGGGACTCCGAGAGATACGCAGTATTTT

D gene: .
V gene: TRBV10-3
J gene: TRBJ2-7
clone size: .
CDR3 protein: CAISEWGFDEQYF
CDR3 DNA: TGTGCCATCAGTGAGTGGGGTTTCGACGAGCAGTACTTC

D gene: TRBD1
V gene: TRBV6-6
J gene: TRBJ2-7
clone size: .
CDR3 protein: CAGKPGQGYEQYF
CDR3 DNA: TGTGCCGGGAAACCGGGACAGGGCTACGAGCAGTACTTC

D gene: .
V gene: TRBV11-2
J gene: TRBJ2-7
clone size: once
CDR3 protein: CASSLGGGMTYEQYF
CDR3 DNA: TGTGCCAGCAGCTTAGGGGGCGGGATGACCTACGAGCAGTACTTC

D gene: TRBD1
V gene: TRBV7-8
J gene: TRBJ1-5
clone size: .
CDR3 protein: CASSFLTGPNQPQHF
CDR3 DNA: TGTGCCAGCAGCTTCTTGACAGGGCCTAATCAGCCCCAGCATTTT

D gene: TRBD2
V gene: TRBV6-5
J gene: TRBJ2-3
clone size: .
CDR3 protein: CASSYAGRTSTDTQYF
CDR3 DNA: TGTGCCAGCAGTTACGCCGGGAGGACTAGCACAGATACGCAGTATTTT

D gene: .
V gene: TRBV6-5
J gene: TRBJ2-2
clone size: once
CDR3 protein: CASRFRRFTGELFF
CDR3 DNA: TGTGCCAGCAGATTCCGGCGGTTCACCGGGGAGCTGTTTTTT

D gene: TRBD1
V gene: TRBV6-1
J gene: TRBJ2-7
clone size: .
CDR3 protein: CASSERGLSYEQYF
CDR3 DNA: TGTGCCAGCAGTGAAAGGGGGCTTTCCTACGAGCAGTACTTC

D gene: TRBD1
V gene: TRBV18
J gene: TRBJ2-1
clone size: once
CDR3 protein: CASSATRQGEQFF
CDR3 DNA: TGTGCCAGCTCCGCGACGAGACAGGGTGAGCAGTTCTTC

D gene: .
V gene: TRBV4-3
J gene: TRBJ2-1
clone size: .
CDR3 protein: CASSPTRGWEQFF
CDR3 DNA: TGCGCCAGCAGCCCAACTCGAGGCTGGGAGCAGTTCTTC

D gene: TRBD2
V gene: TRBV7-2
J gene: TRBJ2-7
clone size: .
CDR3 protein: CASTPGSGRSYEQYF
CDR3 DNA: TGTGCCAGCACCCCCGGTAGCGGGAGATCCTACGAGCAGTACTTC

D gene: .
V gene: TRBV28
J gene: TRBJ1-5
clone size: .
CDR3 protein: CASSPSRGTQPQHF
CDR3 DNA: TGTGCCAGCAGTCCCTCCAGGGGTACTCAGCCCCAGCATTTT

D gene: .
V gene: TRBV7-2
J gene: TRBJ1-5
clone size: .
CDR3 protein: CASSSYDRMQHF
CDR3 DNA: TGTGCCAGCAGCTCCTACGACAGAATGCAGCATTTT

D gene: TRBD1
V gene: TRBV10-3
J gene: TRBJ2-5
clone size: .
CDR3 protein: CAISEGQDQETQYF
CDR3 DNA: TGTGCCATCAGTGAAGGACAGGATCAAGAGACCCAGTACTTC

D gene: .
V gene: TRBV7-2
J gene: TRBJ2-2
clone size: .
CDR3 protein: CASSLGPTRNTGELFF
CDR3 DNA: TGTGCCAGCAGCTTAGGGCCTACCAGAAACACCGGGGAGCTGTTTTTT

D gene: .
V gene: TRBV5-1
J gene: TRBJ1-4
clone size: .
CDR3 protein: CASYSQEGDEKLFF
CDR3 DNA: TGCGCCAGCTACTCCCAGGAGGGGGACGAAAAACTGTTTTTT

D gene: .
V gene: TRBV18
J gene: TRBJ2-5
clone size: .
CDR3 protein: CASSPPSGHKETQYF
CDR3 DNA: TGTGCCAGCTCACCACCCTCAGGTCACAAGGAGACCCAGTACTTC

D gene: .
V gene: TRBV15
J gene: TRBJ1-2
clone size: .
CDR3 protein: CATSGTELTVNYGYTF
CDR3 DNA: TGTGCCACCAGCGGGACGGAGCTGACAGTTAACTATGGCTACACCTTC

D gene: .
V gene: TRBV10-3
J gene: TRBJ1-5
clone size: .
CDR3 protein: CAISEHPRGNLDFQPQHF
CDR3 DNA: TGTGCCATCAGTGAACACCCTCGGGGGAATCTAGACTTTCAGCCCCAGCATTTT

D gene: .
V gene: TRBV7-7
J gene: TRBJ2-5
clone size: once
CDR3 protein: CASSLGPQHQETQYF
CDR3 DNA: TGTGCTAGCAGCTTAGGCCCACAGCATCAAGAGACCCAGTACTTC

D gene: .
V gene: TRBV7-2
J gene: TRBJ2-5
clone size: .
CDR3 protein: CASSPQETQYF
CDR3 DNA: TGTGCCAGCAGCCCCCAAGAGACCCAGTACTTC

D gene: .
V gene: TRBV7-2
J gene: TRBJ2-3
clone size: .
CDR3 protein: CASTLPWGVSTADTQYF
CDR3 DNA: TGTGCCAGCACCCTACCGTGGGGGGTCTCCACCGCAGATACGCAGTATTTT

D gene: .
V gene: TRBV7-2
J gene: TRBJ2-1
clone size: once
CDR3 protein: CASSLMGGGGEQFF
CDR3 DNA: TGTGCCAGCAGCTTGATGGGGGGCGGTGGTGAGCAGTTCTTC

D gene: .
V gene: TRBV27
J gene: TRBJ2-7
clone size: .
CDR3 protein: CASSFYYTSTYEQYF
CDR3 DNA: TGTGCCAGCAGTTTTTATTATACTAGCACCTACGAGCAGTACTTC

D gene: .
V gene: TRBV10-3
J gene: TRBJ1-2
clone size: .
CDR3 protein: CAISDRGGEYGYTF
CDR3 DNA: TGTGCCATCAGTGACAGGGGAGGGGAGTATGGCTACACCTTC

D gene: .
V gene: TRBV18
J gene: TRBJ2-5
clone size: .
CDR3 protein: CASSPGSEGRETQYF
CDR3 DNA: TGTGCCAGCTCACCAGGCTCCGAGGGAAGGGAGACCCAGTACTTC

D gene: TRBD1
V gene: TRBV6-1
J gene: TRBJ2-5
clone size: few
CDR3 protein: CAATGSGGWETQYF
CDR3 DNA: TGTGCCGCGACAGGGTCCGGTGGCTGGGAGACCCAGTACTTC

D gene: .
V gene: TRBV2
J gene: TRBJ2-3
clone size: .
CDR3 protein: CASSGQRTDTQYF
CDR3 DNA: TGTGCCAGCTCGGGCCAACGCACAGATACGCAGTATTTT

D gene: .
V gene: TRBV2
J gene: TRBJ2-7
clone size: few
CDR3 protein: CASRTSSYEQYF
CDR3 DNA: TGTGCCAGCAGGACTAGCTCCTACGAGCAGTACTTC

D gene: .
V gene: TRBV7-2
J gene: TRBJ2-7
clone size: once
CDR3 protein: CASGKDAGGGHYEQYF
CDR3 DNA: TGTGCCAGCGGCAAAGACGCGGGCGGCGGCCACTACGAGCAGTACTTC

D gene: .
V gene: TRBV7-3
J gene: TRBJ1-1
clone size: .
CDR3 protein: CASSLMMNTEAFF
CDR3 DNA: TGTGCCAGCAGCTTGATGATGAACACTGAAGCTTTCTTT

D gene: .
V gene: TRBV6-5
J gene: TRBJ2-2
clone size: .
CDR3 protein: CASSYSTGELFF
CDR3 DNA: TGTGCCAGCAGTTACAGCACCGGGGAGCTGTTTTTT

D gene: TRBD2
V gene: TRBV7-3
J gene: TRBJ2-3
clone size: .
CDR3 protein: CASSSFSGSDTQYF
CDR3 DNA: TGTGCCAGCAGCTCTTTTAGCGGGTCAGATACGCAGTATTTT

D gene: TRBD1
V gene: TRBV4-2
J gene: TRBJ2-7
clone size: .
CDR3 protein: CASSQGDREEQYF
CDR3 DNA: TGTGCCAGCAGCCAAGGGGACAGGGAAGAGCAGTACTTC

D gene: .
V gene: TRBV27
J gene: TRBJ2-7
clone size: .
CDR3 protein: CASSPPGLSSYEQYF
CDR3 DNA: TGTGCCAGCAGTCCACCCGGGCTAAGCTCCTACGAGCAGTACTTC

D gene: .
V gene: TRBV28
J gene: TRBJ1-2
clone size: .
CDR3 protein: CASSFPFQGKGYTF
CDR3 DNA: TGTGCCAGCAGTTTCCCTTTCCAGGGGAAAGGCTACACCTTC

D gene: .
V gene: TRBV27
J gene: TRBJ1-1
clone size: .
CDR3 protein: CASVRWGLNTEAFF
CDR3 DNA: TGTGCCAGCGTAAGGTGGGGATTGAACACTGAAGCTTTCTTT

D gene: TRBD2
V gene: TRBV18
J gene: TRBJ2-7
clone size: medium-sized
CDR3 protein: CASSADTGLASQYF
CDR3 DNA: TGTGCCAGCTCCGCGGACACGGGACTAGCGTCGCAGTACTTC

D gene: .
V gene: TRBV6-1
J gene: TRBJ2-2
clone size: few
CDR3 protein: CASSPRTEELFF
CDR3 DNA: TGTGCCAGCAGTCCACGGACAGAGGAGCTGTTTTTT

D gene: .
V gene: TRBV30
J gene: TRBJ1-1
clone size: few
CDR3 protein: CAWSVRGYTEAFF
CDR3 DNA: TGTGCCTGGAGTGTAAGGGGGTACACTGAAGCTTTCTTT

D gene: TRBD1
V gene: TRBV7-3
J gene: TRBJ2-1
clone size: .
CDR3 protein: CASSADRVNEQFF
CDR3 DNA: TGTGCCAGCAGCGCGGACAGGGTCAATGAGCAGTTCTTC

D gene: .
V gene: TRBV7-3
J gene: TRBJ2-3
clone size: .
CDR3 protein: CASSLEDTQYF
CDR3 DNA: TGTGCCAGCAGCTTAGAAGATACGCAGTATTTT

D gene: TRBD1
V gene: TRBV2
J gene: TRBJ2-2
clone size: .
CDR3 protein: CASRATGTGGTGELFF
CDR3 DNA: TGTGCCAGCAGAGCTACCGGGACAGGGGGGACCGGGGAGCTGTTTTTT